The present TCR beta chain was sequenced within a study of shared clonotypes between healthy human individuals. Study-wide points: On the whole, naive subsets had larger estimated richness than memory subsets had. The four-donor shared clonotypes exceeded non-shared clonotypes in generation probability, with non-shared ones scoring lower.

Turning to this clone: As yet, its antigen is unknown.

This CDR3 contains 12 residues. Germline-derived CDR1 and CDR2 are MNHEY and SMNVEV (reference sequence). The V end lost 9 bases, the J end lost 2 bases, and 11 bases lay between the germline ends. Naive-designated CD8 cells lacked CD45RO, were positively enriched for CCR7, and omitted terminally differentiated effector memory CD45RA+ cells. Healthy HIV-negative adults with no recent acute infections or vaccinations were recruited as donors. Caucasian adults residing in Nashville, Tennessee made up all the donors. Using immunoSEQ multiplex PCR, the repertoire was profiled, and TCRdb retains in-frame clones only, with some absent. The repertoire holds under 700,000 clones, with approximately 95% as singletons.

Sequences were obtained from naive CD8+ T cells sorted from blood. The source is a woman aged 30 to 39 in good health. The gene calls are TRBV27 and TRBJ2-7, with a possible D match to TRBD2 (6 bases). CDR3 nucleotides: TGTGCCAGTGGGGACTCCGCCTACGAGCAGTACTTC. Protein product: CASGDSAYEQYF.